This T cell receptor (beta chain) was obtained from a study of T cell repertoires in cytomegalovirus infection. Background on the study: Recently described HLA-C-restricted plus well-studied HLA-B-restricted CMV epitopes were used. Public TCR beta signatures marked donors with CMV infection and the matching HLA.

On this clonotype itself: Antigen: not known.

With 3 bases removed from V and 5 bases from J, the gap between germline ends came to 11 bases. Germline assignment: CDR1 SNHLY and CDR2 FYNNEI. CDR3 length: 14 residues. In TCRdb, the reads were re-called with MiXCR into one record per CDR3 protein. The sample records approximately 730,000 distinct CDR3 sequences, 30% to 35% being singletons. The gene calls are TRBV2 and TRBJ1-3; the D is unclear. This receptor was identified in a human donor in good health (CMV status not recorded). Some clones in this sample may be carry-over from other donors' samples. The sample was cultured PBMCs, taken from culture after CMV antigen stimulation. Here the CDR3 reads CASSDEVLRNTIYF. In DNA, the CDR3 is TGTGCCAGCAGTGATGAGGTACTGAGAAACACCATATATTTT.